This T cell receptor beta chain was captured in a study of cytomegalovirus exposure and HLA in healthy donors. Points from the study as a whole: TRBV6-2, TRBV6-3 and some other V segments were unresolvable in 87-base-pair reads.

The PCR was carried out with 60 Vbeta primers and 13 Jbeta primers. The repertoire was sequenced with immunoSEQ multiplex PCR; TCRdb's copy has only in-frame clones and lacks some. Found here are 120,000 or so clones, 80% of them singletons; the top ten hold 1%. The CDR3 extends over 17 amino acids. Germline V gene data show CDR1 as SGHDT and CDR2 as YYEEEE. V lost 0 bases to trimming and J lost 2 bases, with 18 bases between them. Concerning this clone: Its antigen is not identified.

The sample taken for sequencing was PBMCs. This TCR was sampled from a human donor in good health. V gene TRBV5-6 combines with J gene TRBJ2-7; possible D gene TRBD1, 6 bases. This CDR3 is CASSLAITGTPPYEQYF. The CDR3 DNA sequence: TGTGCCAGCAGCTTGGCCATCACCGGGACACCGCCCTACGAGCAGTACTTC.